A single sample gave rise to the 3 T cell receptor beta chains below, sequenced in a study of T cell repertoires in cytomegalovirus infection. MiXCR, applied by TCRdb to the reads, yields one record per CDR3 protein. The sample has about 140,000 distinct CDR3 sequences; about 6.1% are singletons. The sequenced sample consisted of PBMCs. These receptors were collected from a human donor in good health (CMV status not recorded). Some clones in this sample may be carry-over from other donors' samples.

This clonotype has just a few counts. CDR3 region: CSARGRGDPRRATYEQYF. The CDR3 nucleotides read TGCAGTGCTAGAGGGAGGGGGGACCCGCGTAGGGCCACCTACGAGCAGTACTTC. The genes are TRBV20-1 and TRBJ2-7; TRBD1 or TRBD2 may be the D gene (6 bases each). Between the trimmed V and J ends, which lost 1 base and 2 bases, there was a span of 24 bases. Germline V lookup: CDR1 DFQATT, CDR2 SNEGSKA (reference sequence). The CDR3 spans 18 residues.

This rearrangement joins TRBV20-1 to TRBJ2-7; 10 positions agree with TRBD2. The CDR3 covers 14 residues. The trim removed 3 bases at V and 7 bases at J, leaving 9 bases unmatched. Germline lookup yields CDR1 DFQATT and CDR2 SNEGSKA (reference sequence). The CDR3 here is CSASYSGGPSEQYF. CDR3 bases: TGCAGTGCTAGCTATAGCGGGGGGCCCTCTGAGCAGTACTTC.

This clonotype showed up many times. The V gene is TRBV7-2, the J gene TRBJ1-2; 8 bases are shared with TRBD1. Per germline, CDR1 SGHTA and CDR2 FQGNSA. The CDR3 has 16 residues. With V trimmed by 7 bases and J by 5 bases, 15 bases remained unmatched. CDR3 nucleotides: TGTGCCAGCACCTCAGGACAGGGTCTAACCCCATATGGCTACACCTTC. Translation: CASTSGQGLTPYGYTF.